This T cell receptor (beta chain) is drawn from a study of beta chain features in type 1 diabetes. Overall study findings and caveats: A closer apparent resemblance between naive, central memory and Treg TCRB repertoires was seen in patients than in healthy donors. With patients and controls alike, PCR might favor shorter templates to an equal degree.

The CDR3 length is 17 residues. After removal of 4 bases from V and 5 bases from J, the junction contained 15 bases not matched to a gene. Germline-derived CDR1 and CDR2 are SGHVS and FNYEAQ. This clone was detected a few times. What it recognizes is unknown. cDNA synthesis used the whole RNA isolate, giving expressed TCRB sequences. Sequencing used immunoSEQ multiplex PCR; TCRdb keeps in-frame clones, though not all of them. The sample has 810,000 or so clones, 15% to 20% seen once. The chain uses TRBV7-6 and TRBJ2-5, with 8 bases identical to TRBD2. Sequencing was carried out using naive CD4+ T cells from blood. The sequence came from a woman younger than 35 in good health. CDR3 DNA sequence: TGTGCCAGCAGCTCGCGACGGGAGGGCCGGAGTTTCGAGACCCAGTACTTC. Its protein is CASSSRREGRSFETQYF.